The 8 T cell receptor beta chains reported below all come from one sample, sequenced in a study of blood T cell repertoires in COVID-19. Only in-frame clones appear in the TCRdb table, and some are missing; sequencing was by immunoSEQ multiplex PCR. This sample has fewer than 30,000 clones; over 75% occur once, and the top ten carry roughly 23%. Sequenced material: peripheral blood. These receptor sequences come from a human donor in a cohort sampled during active COVID-19.

The genes are TRBV7-3 and TRBJ2-1; 10 nucleotides match TRBD2. The V and J ends lost 6 bases and 6 bases, in that order; junction bases with no gene match: 2. Germline CDR1 SGHTA, CDR2 FQGTGA. The length of the CDR3 is 13 residues. CDR3 amino acids: CASRLAGTNEQFF. The CDR3 coding sequence is TGTGCCAGCAGACTAGCGGGGACCAATGAGCAGTTCTTC.

V gene TRBV5-1 combines with J gene TRBJ2-5; TRBD2 is a possible D gene (5 bases). Deletions cut 0 bases from V and 0 bases from J, with 9 bases between. Germline CDR1 reads SGHRS; CDR2 reads YFSETQ. The CDR3 covers 15 residues. CDR3 in DNA: TGCGCCAGCAGCTTGGACGGACTGGACCAAGAGACCCAGTACTTC. Its translation is CASSLDGLDQETQYF.

The chain is built from TRBV24-1 and TRBJ2-1; D possibly corresponds to TRBD1 (6 bases). Deletions cut 2 bases from V and 2 bases from J, with 12 bases between. The V gene's germline CDR1 is KGHDR and CDR2 SFDVKD. The CDR3 covers 16 residues. CDR3 DNA sequence: TGTGCCACCAGTGATTCGACACGGACAGCCTACAATGAGCAGTTCTTC. It specifies CATSDSTRTAYNEQFF.

The chain uses TRBV3-1 (or the pseudogene TRBV3-2) and TRBJ1-1; 7 bases are shared with TRBD1. V gave up 2 bases and J gave up 5 bases; unmatched junction bases: 5. The germline CDR1 and CDR2 sequences are LGHDT and YNNKEL (reference sequence). The length of the CDR3 is 14 residues. In DNA, the CDR3 is TGTGCCAGCAGCCAAACCGGACAGGCTACTGAAGCTTTCTTT. Its protein is CASSQTGQATEAFF.

This sequence joins TRBV6-5 and TRBJ1-5; D is possibly TRBD1 (6 bases). V was trimmed by 4 bases and J by 5 bases, leaving 9 bases between them. Germline V gives CDR1 MNHEY, CDR2 SVGAGI. The CDR3 has 13 residues. The CDR3 here is CASSWDNYQPQHF. Written as DNA, the CDR3 is TGTGCCAGCAGTTGGGACAACTATCAGCCCCAGCATTTT.

V gene TRBV11-2 combines with J gene TRBJ1-6; maybe TRBD1 (6 bases). CDR3 size: 15 residues. Germline values: CDR1 SGHAT, CDR2 FQNNGV. The V gene lost 5 bases and the J gene lost 3 bases, with 11 bases spanning the gap. The CDR3 protein is CASSAQGLYNSPLHF. The CDR3 DNA sequence: TGTGCCAGCAGCGCCCAGGGGCTCTATAATTCACCCCTCCACTTT.

CDR3 sequence (DNA): TGTGCCAGTAGTATAGATGAGGGAGCAACTAATGAAAAACTGTTTTTT. It translates to CASSIDEGATNEKLFF. The chain joins TRBV19 to TRBJ1-4; no definite D call. The germline V and J ends were trimmed by 0 bases and 0 bases, with 8 bases remaining between them. Germline CDR1 and CDR2: LNHDA and SQIVND (reference sequence). The CDR3 runs to 16 residues. Full variable domain (outside the CDR3, taken from reference TRBV19 and TRBJ1-4): DGGITQSPKYLFRKEGQNVTLSCEQNLNHDAMYWYRQDPGQGLRLIYYSQIVNDFQKGDIAEGYSVSREKKESFPLTVTSAQKNPTAFYLCASSIDEGATNEKLFFGSGTQLSVL.

This chain links TRBV11-3 with TRBJ1-5; a possible D gene is TRBD1 (6 bases). The CDR3 runs to 15 residues. V shed 1 base and J shed 3 bases, with 10 bases lying between them. The germline gives CDR1 SGHNT, CDR2 YENEEA. The CDR3 DNA is TGTGCCAGCAGCTTAGCAGCAGGGGACAATCAGCCCCAGCATTTT. Translated, it gives CASSLAAGDNQPQHF.